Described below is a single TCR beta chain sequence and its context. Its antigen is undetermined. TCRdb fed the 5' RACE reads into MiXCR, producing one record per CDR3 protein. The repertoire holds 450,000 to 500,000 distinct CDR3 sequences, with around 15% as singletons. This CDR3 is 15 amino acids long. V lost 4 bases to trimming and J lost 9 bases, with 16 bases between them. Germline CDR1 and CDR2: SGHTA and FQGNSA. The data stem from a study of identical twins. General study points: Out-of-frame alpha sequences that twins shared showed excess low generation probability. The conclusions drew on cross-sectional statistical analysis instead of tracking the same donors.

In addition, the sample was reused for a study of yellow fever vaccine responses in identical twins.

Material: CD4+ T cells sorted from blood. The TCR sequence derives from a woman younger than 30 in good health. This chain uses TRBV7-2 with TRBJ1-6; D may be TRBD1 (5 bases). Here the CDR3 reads CASSSQMGRGSPLHF. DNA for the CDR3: TGTGCCAGCAGCTCCCAGATGGGGAGGGGTTCACCCCTCCACTTT.